This TCR beta chain derives from a study of PD-1 blockade in classical Hodgkin lymphoma. General observations from the study: Why the repertoires differ is still unclear, perhaps disease activity or prior therapy.

There are 15 residues in the CDR3. In germline, CDR1 is MNHEY, CDR2 SVGAGI. The V end was cut by 3 bases, the J end by 5 bases, with 16 bases between. The assay was immunoSEQ multiplex PCR, and TCRdb's table has in-frame clones only and misses some. The table includes about 24,000 clones, under 90% detected once. A remark on this clone: No antigen is known for it.

Time point defined: cycle 4 day 1 (C4D1), after 6 weeks of nivolumab. Following autologous stem cell transplantation, relapse occurred in every patient, and exposure to brentuximab vedotin varied. This clonotype was obtained from a human donor with classical Hodgkin lymphoma. The chain carries TRBV6-5 and TRBJ1-1; tentatively, D is TRBD1 (5 bases). This material consisted of peripheral blood mononuclear cells (PBMCs), taken before the fourth cycle of nivolumab. As DNA, the CDR3 is TGTGCCAGCAGTTATCGGACGGGACTTGTTACTGAAGCTTTCTTT. This gives the protein CASSYRTGLVTEAFF.